This T cell receptor beta chain was sequenced during a study of cytomegalovirus exposure and HLA in healthy donors. Study-level points and caveats: Association with HLA alleles at 0.05 false discovery rate was found for around 15,000 TCR beta sequences in a later analysis.

V lost 3 bases, J lost 2 bases, and 12 bases lay in between. The CDR3 contains 15 residues. Germline CDR1 is SEHNR and CDR2 is FQNEAQ (reference sequence). Amplification used 60 Vbeta primers and 13 Jbeta primers. The repertoire was sequenced with immunoSEQ multiplex PCR; TCRdb's copy has only in-frame clones and lacks some. The repertoire holds 120,000 or so clones, with approximately 80% as singletons. Regarding this clone: No antigen is known for it.

This TCR derives from a woman between 18 and 29 years old in good health and CMV-seronegative. The chain uses TRBV7-9 and TRBJ2-3, with D tentatively TRBD1 (6 bases). Sequencing input: PBMCs. CDR3: CASSFSGDLTDTQYF. For the CDR3, the DNA is TGTGCCAGCAGCTTCTCAGGGGACCTCACAGATACGCAGTATTTT.